This note documents a single T cell receptor (beta chain) sequence. This record belongs to a study of T cell clones after liver transplantation. The junction had 3 bases not matched to a gene; V was cut back by 4 bases and J by 6 bases. CDR1 is SNHLY, CDR2 FYNNEI, per germline. The CDR3 runs 16 residues. Assay: immunoSEQ multiplex PCR; the TCRdb copy retains only in-frame clones and omits some. The sample holds around 120,000 clones, 90% seen once. The rearrangement joins TRBV2 to TRBJ2-1, with 16 nucleotides matching TRBD2. This clonotype was obtained from a human patient who received a liver transplant. Some of the T cells may derive from the graft donor. The sequenced sample was CD4+ T cells from blood, obtained 12 months after liver transplant. Here the CDR3 DNA reads TGTGCCAGCAGTGTAGGGACTAGCGGGAGGGCCAATGAGCAGTTCTTC. This sequence encodes CASSVGTSGRANEQFF.